Given below is one T cell receptor beta chain in context. Its antigen is not identified. One end of the junction is discordant with germline, which a read error may explain. This PCR relied on a set of 60 Vbeta primers and 13 Jbeta primers. The method was immunoSEQ multiplex PCR; TCRdb's version includes in-frame clones alone and lacks a portion of them. The data hold approximately 190,000 clones, with around four fifths observed a single time. The germline V gene has CDR1 KGHSH and CDR2 LQKENI. CDR3 size: 14 residues. This sample is drawn from a study of cytomegalovirus exposure and HLA in healthy donors. Findings of the study overall: TCR beta chains numbering about 160 were designated cytomegalovirus-associated.

Sequencing used PBMCs. The chain has TRBV18 and TRBJ2-1; TRBD2 agrees at 7 bases. The sequence derives from a woman aged 18-29 years in good health and CMV-seronegative. The CDR3 DNA sequence: TGTGCCGGCTCACAAGCGGGACCCACAAATGAGCAGTTCTTC. It codes for CAGSQAGPTNEQFF.